This TCR beta chain was recorded in a study of post-analysis software for immune sequencing data. The study, taken as a whole, reports: With TRBV5-6, TRBV5-1 and TRBV20-1 included, 5 or 6 TRBV segments were more frequent in patients than in controls.

The V and J ends lost 6 bases and 0 bases, in that order; junction bases with no gene match: 6. The CDR3 runs to 14 residues. Germline CDR1 reads DFQATT; CDR2 reads SNEGSKA (reference sequence). This clonotype has a count of ten or more. Its matching antigen is unknown. TCR beta cDNA libraries had unique molecular identifiers. Via MiXCR, TCRdb re-called the PCR reads, giving one row per CDR3 protein. This table has around 260,000 distinct CDR3 sequences, around 34% appearing once. This sequence was found in a girl under 18 with multiple sclerosis. The sample comprised blood. The rearrangement uses TRBV20-1 and TRBJ1-2; 8 nucleotides agree with TRBD1. The CDR3 DNA reads as TGCAGTGCAAGTTCAGGGGGCTCTAACTATGGCTACACCTTC. Translation gives CSASSGGSNYGYTF.